This T cell receptor beta chain stems from a study of T cell responses to AZD1222 COVID-19 vaccine. Study in general: Analyses pooled second doses at about 4 or about 12 weeks.

Profiled with immunoSEQ multiplex PCR; TCRdb holds only in-frame clones, not every one. This sample has around 72,000 clones, with 87% found just once. Turning to this clone: Its antigen is not identified.

V shed 1 base and J shed 8 bases, with 12 bases lying between them. Per germline, CDR1 SGDLS and CDR2 YYNGEE. CDR3 length equals 13 residues. Study results and caveats: Among AZD1222 vaccinees, only six were seropositive at baseline. The donor group comprised mostly white British people and more females; the analysis possibly underestimated clonal diversity. The peak T cell response came first, and repertoires were sampled only after it.

The receptor was derived from an adult in good health. The sample consisted of peripheral blood, taken on day 0 of AZD1222 vaccination. The V gene is TRBV9, the J gene TRBJ1-2, with D uncertain. As DNA, the CDR3 is TGTGCCAGCAGCGTACAACCCTCCCGAGGCTACACCTTC. Its translation is CASSVQPSRGYTF.